One sample yielded the 28 T cell receptor beta chains listed below, sequenced in a study of beta chain features in type 1 diabetes. Expressed TCRB transcripts were sequenced, since all the RNA that had been isolated was reverse transcribed. Method: immunoSEQ multiplex PCR; TCRdb's copy keeps in-frame clones and lacks some. Altogether approximately 470,000 clones are present, 30% being singletons, with the ten largest covering around 0.065%. Source material: naive CD4+ T cells from blood. All receptors derive from a man aged 18 to 35 in good health.

This clone was counted between two and nine times. The sample contains more than one DNA sequence encoding this CDR3. CDR3 in DNA: TGTGCCAGCAGCTTTGGGGGATCTGGGGCCAACGTCCTGACTTTC. This sequence encodes CASSFGGSGANVLTF. The rearrangement uses TRBV7-2 and TRBJ2-6; either TRBD1 or TRBD2 may fit D (5 bases each). The CDR3 is 15 amino acids. Germline CDR1 is SGHTA and CDR2 is FQGNSA. Trimming left V 3 bases short and J 1 base short, with 7 bases between. Looking up the rest from reference TRBV7-2 and TRBJ2-6 gives the full variable domain: GAGVSQSPSNKVTEKGKDVELRCDPISGHTALYWYRQSLGQGLEFLIYFQGNSAPDKSGLPSDRFSAERTGGSVSTLTIQRTQQEDSAVYLCASSFGGSGANVLTFGAGSRLTVL.

In this sample, this clone turned up once. The rearrangement links TRBV7-9 to TRBJ2-5, with 8 bases that match TRBD2. Germline V CDR1 and CDR2: SEHNR, FQNEAQ (reference sequence). CDR3 length equals 15 residues. Losses at the gene ends were 3 bases for V and 5 bases for J; bases not matched to a gene: 8. CDR3 protein: CASSFLPGGPETQYF. In nucleotides, the CDR3 is TGTGCCAGCAGCTTCCTACCGGGAGGGCCGGAGACCCAGTACTTC. Filled out from reference TRBV7-9 and TRBJ2-5, the complete variable domain reads DTGVSQNPRHKITKRGQNVTFRCDPISEHNRLYWYRQTLGQGPEFLTYFQNEAQLEKSRLLSDRFSAERPKGSFSTLEIQRTEQGDSAMYLCASSFLPGGPETQYFGPGTRLLVL.

This clone was seen a few times. V usage is TRBV7-2 and J usage is TRBJ2-2, with D tentatively TRBD1 (5 bases). Deletions cut 4 bases from V and 1 base from J, with 10 bases between. The CDR3 has 15 residues. Germline CDR1 SGHTA, CDR2 FQGNSA. The CDR3 is CASSSRALNTGELFF. In nucleotides, the CDR3 is TGTGCCAGCAGCTCCAGGGCTCTGAACACCGGGGAGCTGTTTTTT.

A few counts support this clone. This rearrangement joins TRBV30 to TRBJ2-1; 10 bases fit TRBD2. The CDR3 runs 12 residues. Per the germline V gene, CDR1 is GTSNPN and CDR2 is SVGIG (reference sequence). V was clipped by 5 bases and J by 13 bases; unmatched bases: 8. CDR3 amino acids: CAWAVLAGAQFF. The CDR3 DNA is TGTGCCTGGGCTGTGCTAGCGGGAGCCCAGTTCTTC.

J is TRBJ2-7 and V is TRBV27; 9 bases align to TRBD1. Germline-derived CDR1 and CDR2 are MNHEY and SMNVEV (reference sequence). The CDR3 covers 15 residues. J lost 2 bases, V lost 5 bases, and 7 bases had no gene match. The CDR3 protein is CASSPDWTGAYEQYF. DNA of the CDR3: TGTGCCAGCAGTCCTGATTGGACAGGGGCCTACGAGCAGTACTTC.

The V and J genes are TRBV7-8 and TRBJ2-7; D remains ambiguous. V gave up 4 bases and J gave up 3 bases, with 7 bases separating them. Germline CDR1 SGHVS, CDR2 FQNEAQ. This CDR3 is 12 amino acids long. The CDR3 spells CASSSTIYEQYF. The CDR3 DNA is TGTGCCAGCAGCTCGACCATCTACGAGCAGTACTTC.

The chain links TRBV9 to TRBJ2-2; 11 nucleotides line up with TRBD2. J gave up 0 bases and V 2 bases, and 6 bases lay outside the gene matches. CDR1 is SGDLS and CDR2 is YYNGEE in the germline V gene. The CDR3 contains 18 residues. The CDR3 spells CASSVLGTSGANTGELFF. Here the CDR3 DNA reads TGTGCCAGCAGCGTCCTAGGGACTAGCGGAGCGAACACCGGGGAGCTGTTTTTT.

The chain is built from TRBV30 and TRBJ1-5; unclear D gene. The CDR3 contains 14 residues. V lost 0 bases to trimming and J lost 5 bases, with 11 bases between them. CDR1 and CDR2 (germline): GTSNPN, SVGIG (reference sequence). CDR3 nucleotides: TGTGCCTGGAGTGTACGATCAGTTGATCAGCCCCAGCATTTT. It is translated as CAWSVRSVDQPQHF. The full variable domain, in which reference TRBV30 and TRBJ1-5 provide the parts outside the CDR3, is SQTIHQWPATLVQPVGSPLSLECTVEGTSNPNLYWYRQAAGRGLQLLFYSVGIGQISSEVPQNLSASRPQDRQFILSSKKLLLSDSGFYLCAWSVRSVDQPQHFGDGTRLSIL.

This clone was counted between two and nine times. V and J are TRBV25-1 and TRBJ2-6, with a weak D call TRBD1 (6 bases). Germline CDR1 is MGHDK and CDR2 is SYGVNS. CDR3 length equals 18 residues. V was pared by 6 bases and J by 1 base, with 19 bases between. Here the CDR3 DNA reads TGTGCCAGCAGCGATCCACAGGGAAAGGGGTCTGGGGCCAACGTCCTGACTTTC. Translating it yields CASSDPQGKGSGANVLTF.

The rearrangement links TRBV7-9 to TRBJ2-7, with 10 nucleotides matching TRBD1. Losses at the gene ends were 2 bases for V and 6 bases for J; bases not matched to a gene: 4. The CDR3 consists of 14 residues. Germline assignment: CDR1 SEHNR and CDR2 FQNEAQ (reference sequence). The CDR3 DNA sequence: TGTGCCAGCAGCTTAAGACAGGGGGCTCCCGAGCAGTACTTC. Translating it yields CASSLRQGAPEQYF.

DNA for the CDR3: TGTGCCAGCAGCGCGCACAGGGGGCCGGGGGATACGCAGTATTTT. Translation gives CASSAHRGPGDTQYF. This sequence joins TRBV11-2 and TRBJ2-3, with 9 bases matching TRBD1. Germline lookup yields CDR1 SGHAT and CDR2 FQNNGV. V trimming: 5 bases; J trimming: 6 bases; junction bases outside the gene matches: 9. The CDR3 has 15 amino acids.

The chain uses TRBV11-1 and TRBJ1-1, with 10 bases identical to TRBD1. Germline CDR1 reads SGHAT; CDR2 reads FQDESV (reference sequence). The CDR3 has 16 amino acids. V dropped 5 bases and J dropped 4; count of bases not matched to a gene: 10. The CDR3 coding sequence is TGTGCCAGCAGCCCCTTCGGGGACAGGGGCGGCACTGAAGCTTTCTTT. Its translation: CASSPFGDRGGTEAFF.

The rearrangement links TRBV30 to TRBJ1-5; D not certain. CDR3 length: 14 residues. Trimming cost V 2 bases and J 3 bases, with 11 bases left between them. Per the germline V gene, CDR1 is GTSNPN and CDR2 is SVGIG (reference sequence). The CDR3 DNA is TGTGCCTGGAGTCCCGACACCCTCAATCAGCCCCAGCATTTT. Its translation: CAWSPDTLNQPQHF.

CDR3: CAISRNRGAETQYF. The CDR3 coding sequence is TGTGCCATCAGTCGAAACAGGGGCGCAGAGACCCAGTACTTC. J is TRBJ2-5 and V is TRBV10-3, with 7 nucleotides matching TRBD1. Germline V lookup: CDR1 ENHRY, CDR2 SYGVKD. The CDR3 contains 14 residues. Germline trimming cut 5 bases from V and 4 bases from J; bases unmatched to any gene: 7.

The chain has TRBV2 and TRBJ2-1; 8 bases are a match to TRBD2. The CDR3 extends over 14 amino acids. V dropped 7 bases and J dropped 7; count of bases not matched to a gene: 9. Germline CDR1 and CDR2: SNHLY and FYNNEI. The CDR3 region has the DNA TGTGCCAGCACCTCGGGGGGGGCGGGAAATGAGCAGTTCTTC. Protein: CASTSGGAGNEQFF.

The rearrangement uses TRBV25-1 and TRBJ2-7; a weak D match, TRBD2 (7 bases). This CDR3 is built from 14 residues. The germline V gene encodes CDR1 MGHDK and CDR2 SYGVNS. The V end was cut by 3 bases, the J end by 5 bases, with 14 bases between. The CDR3 nucleotides are TGTGCCAGCAGTGAGGTGGGGGGGGCCCACGAGCAGTACTTC. Its translation: CASSEVGGAHEQYF.

This clone came up a few times. The rearrangement uses TRBV16 and TRBJ1-4; D gene unclear. The CDR3 consists of 14 residues. Germline V lookup: CDR1 KGHSY, CDR2 FQNENV. V lost 0 bases, J lost 10 bases, and 12 bases lay in between. The CDR3 sequence is CASSQSAQTGKLFF. As DNA, the CDR3 is TGTGCCAGCAGCCAATCGGCTCAAACGGGAAAACTGTTTTTT.

This clone was counted between two and nine times. The J gene is TRBJ2-5, the V gene TRBV7-2; no firm D call. The CDR3 spans 14 residues. The germline V and J ends were trimmed by 3 bases and 1 base, with 9 bases remaining between them. Germline V gene data show CDR1 as SGHTA and CDR2 as FQGNSA. The CDR3 sequence is CASSFGLTQETQYF. CDR3 nucleotide sequence: TGTGCCAGCAGCTTCGGGCTAACCCAAGAGACCCAGTACTTC.

This chain uses TRBV29-1 with TRBJ2-7; TRBD1 is a possible D gene (5 bases). The germline V gene has CDR1 SQVTM and CDR2 ANQGSEA. The V and J ends lost 5 bases and 5 bases respectively, with 10 bases between them. The CDR3 runs 11 residues. CDR3 loop: CSVRGSNEQYF. The CDR3 DNA is TGCAGCGTTAGGGGTAGCAACGAGCAGTACTTC.

The chain recombines TRBV7-2 with TRBJ2-5, with D maybe TRBD1 (5 bases). The length of the CDR3 is 14 residues. Germline V gene sequence: CDR1 SGHTA, CDR2 FQGNSA. The ends were cut back, 5 bases at V and 3 bases at J, with 13 bases in the middle. The CDR3 DNA sequence: TGTGCCAGCAGCCGCCATGGGGCTGAAGAGACCCAGTACTTC. Translation gives CASSRHGAEETQYF.

The sample holds a few counts of this clone. The chain couples TRBV4-1 to TRBJ2-7; D is uncertain. The CDR3 extends over 15 amino acids. Trimming took off 1 base at V and 2 bases at J, with 12 bases between the two ends. Germline assignment: CDR1 MGHRA and CDR2 YSYEKL. The CDR3 reads CASSQAPTAAYEQYF. For the CDR3, the DNA is TGCGCCAGCAGCCAAGCCCCAACGGCGGCCTACGAGCAGTACTTC.

This clone has only a few counts. V gene TRBV15 combines with J gene TRBJ2-5; unclear D gene. Trimming cost V 5 bases and J 0 bases, with 10 bases left between them. Looked up from germline, CDR1 is LNHNV and CDR2 is YYDKDF (reference sequence). The CDR3 length is 14 residues. The CDR3 region is CATSGPHYQETQYF. CDR3 sequence (DNA): TGTGCCACCAGCGGCCCGCACTACCAAGAGACCCAGTACTTC.

The CDR3: CASSPGLHHFNEQFF. DNA of the CDR3: TGTGCCAGCAGCCCGGGACTACACCACTTTAATGAGCAGTTCTTC. The rearrangement links TRBV7-2 to TRBJ2-1; 7 bases line up with TRBD2. V shed 5 bases and J 7 bases; nucleotides not matched to a gene: 11. The CDR3 is 15 amino acids. Germline CDR1 is SGHTA and CDR2 is FQGNSA.

This clone appeared a few times. The rearrangement uses TRBV15 and TRBJ1-2; no reliable D call. Trimming stripped 0 bases from V and 5 bases from J, with 13 bases between. The V gene's germline CDR1 is LNHNV and CDR2 YYDKDF (reference sequence). The CDR3 contains 15 residues. In DNA form, the CDR3 reads TGTGCCACCAGCAGAGAAGGAGGCGGTCTATATGGCTACACCTTC. Translation: CATSREGGGLYGYTF.

CDR3 sequence: CASTFDTGELFF. CDR3 nucleotide sequence: TGTGCCAGCACCTTCGACACCGGGGAGCTGTTTTTT. The chain carries TRBV25-1 and TRBJ2-2, with D unresolved. Germline V gene lookup returns CDR1 MGHDK and CDR2 SYGVNS. V was cut by 7 bases and J by 3 bases, with 6 bases left in between. CDR3 length equals 12 residues.

This clone was seen a few times. V gene TRBV5-1 combines with J gene TRBJ2-1; TRBD2 matches at 13 bases. This CDR3 is 17 amino acids long. Germline V gene sequence: CDR1 SGHRS, CDR2 YFSETQ. Trimming cost V 3 bases and J 2 bases; bases outside gene matches: 5. The CDR3 DNA follows: TGCGCCAGCAGCTCGGGACTAGCGGGATTCGCCTACAATGAGCAGTTCTTC. This codes for CASSSGLAGFAYNEQFF.

Only one count was recorded for this clone. The chain recombines TRBV7-2 with TRBJ2-1; 7 nucleotides match TRBD1. V shed 4 bases and J 5 bases; nucleotides not matched to a gene: 8. Germline values: CDR1 SGHTA, CDR2 FQGNSA. This CDR3 spans 15 amino acids. The CDR3 region has the DNA TGTGCCAGCAGCTCCACCGGGACAGCTAACAATGAGCAGTTCTTC. It codes for CASSSTGTANNEQFF.

V is TRBV5-1 and J is TRBJ2-1; possibly TRBD1 or TRBD2 for D (5 bases each). This CDR3 contains 14 residues. The germline CDR1 and CDR2 sequences are SGHRS and YFSETQ. Trimming removed 5 bases from V and 10 bases from J, with 19 bases in between. The CDR3 coding sequence is TGCGCCAGCAGTTTCGGACTCCCTACAGGAGAGCAGTTCTTC. It translates to CASSFGLPTGEQFF.